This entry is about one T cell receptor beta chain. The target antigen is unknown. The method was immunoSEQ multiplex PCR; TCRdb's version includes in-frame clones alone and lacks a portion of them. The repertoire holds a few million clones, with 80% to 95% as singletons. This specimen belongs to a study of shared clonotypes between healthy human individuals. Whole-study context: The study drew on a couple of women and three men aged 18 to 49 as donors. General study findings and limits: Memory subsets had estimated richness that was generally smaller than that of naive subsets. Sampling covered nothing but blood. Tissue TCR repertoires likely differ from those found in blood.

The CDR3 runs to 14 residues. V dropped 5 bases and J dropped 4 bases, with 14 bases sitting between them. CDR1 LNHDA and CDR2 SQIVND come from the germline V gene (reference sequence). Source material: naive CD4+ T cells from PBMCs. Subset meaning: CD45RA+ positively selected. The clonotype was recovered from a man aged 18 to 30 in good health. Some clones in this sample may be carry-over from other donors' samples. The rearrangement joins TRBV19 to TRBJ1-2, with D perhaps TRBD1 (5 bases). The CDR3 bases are TGTGCCAGTAGTGTCAGGGATGGCGGCTATGGCTACACCTTC. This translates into CASSVRDGGYGYTF.